Each of the 2 T cell receptor beta chains below was sequenced from the same sample in a study of T cells in Graves' hyperthyroidism and ophthalmopathy. RNA transcripts gave rise to amplified TCR beta CDR3 regions. An initial round of RT-PCR targeting the TCR CDR3 relied on the HTBI primer set. TCRdb fed the multiplex PCR reads into MiXCR, producing one record per CDR3 protein. Of hundreds of thousands of distinct CDR3 sequences listed, 40% to 55% are singletons. Sequencing was carried out using peripheral blood or thyroid tissue (not recorded which). All receptors derive from a woman between 18 and 30 years old with Graves' hyperthyroidism.

The J gene is TRBJ2-7, the V gene TRBV11-1, with 13 bases that match TRBD2. CDR1 SGHAT and CDR2 FQDESV come from the germline V gene (reference sequence). J lost 5 bases, V lost 6 bases, and 10 bases had no gene match. This CDR3 contains 16 residues. Here the CDR3 reads CASSSGTSGTPDEQYF. Here the CDR3 DNA reads TGTGCCAGCAGTTCCGGGACTAGCGGGACCCCCGACGAGCAGTACTTC.

V gene TRBV25-1 combines with J gene TRBJ1-1; 7 nucleotides match TRBD1. V dropped 6 bases and J dropped 1; count of bases not matched to a gene: 8. CDR3 size: 15 residues. CDR1 is MGHDK and CDR2 is SYGVNS in the germline V gene. Written as DNA, the CDR3 is TGTGCCAGCAGCCAGGGGGGCAGGGGGAACACTGAAGCTTTCTTT. Translated: CASSQGGRGNTEAFF.